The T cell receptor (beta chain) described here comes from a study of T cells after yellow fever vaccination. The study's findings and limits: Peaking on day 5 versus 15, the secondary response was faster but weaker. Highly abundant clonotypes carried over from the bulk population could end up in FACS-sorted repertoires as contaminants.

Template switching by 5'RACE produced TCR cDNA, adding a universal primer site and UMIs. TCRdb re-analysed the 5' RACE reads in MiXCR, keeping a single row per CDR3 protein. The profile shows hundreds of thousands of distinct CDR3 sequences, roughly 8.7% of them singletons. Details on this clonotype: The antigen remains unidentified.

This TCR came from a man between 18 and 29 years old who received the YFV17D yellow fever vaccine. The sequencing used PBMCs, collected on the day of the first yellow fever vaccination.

Here the CDR3 reads CASSIRPGTDTGELFF. In DNA form, the CDR3 reads TGCGCCAGCAGCATACGACCAGGAACGGACACCGGGGAGCTGTTTTTT. The chain recombines TRBV4-3 with TRBJ2-2; D not certain. Trimming took off 5 bases at V and 3 bases at J, with 16 bases between the two ends. CDR1 and CDR2 (germline): LGHNA, YSLEER. This CDR3 is built from 16 residues.